The clone carrying this T cell receptor (beta chain) was seen only once. Its antigen remains unidentified. This entry comes from a study of cytomegalovirus exposure and HLA in healthy donors. The assay was immunoSEQ multiplex PCR, and TCRdb's table has in-frame clones only and misses some. The data show 60,000 or so clones, with roughly 94% seen just once and approximately 2.5% held by the top ten. V lost 4 bases, J lost 3 bases, and 6 bases stayed unmatched. Germline V gives CDR1 MNHEY, CDR2 SMNVEV (reference sequence). The length of the CDR3 is 15 residues. Notes on the study in general: Whilst most TCR sequences proved rare, a subset of public TCRs occurred across many donors.

Separate from the approximately 670-subject first cohort, the roughly 120-subject validation cohort was the one that the donors belonged to. The sequenced material came from PBMCs. This receptor was taken from a man between 18 and 35 years old in good health and CMV-seronegative. The chain is built from TRBV27 and TRBJ1-1; 9 bases fit TRBD1. The CDR3 is CASSSQGAMDTEAFF. CDR3 DNA sequence: TGTGCCAGCAGTTCACAGGGGGCTATGGACACTGAAGCTTTCTTT.